This TCR beta chain was identified during a study of T cell responses to AZD1222 COVID-19 vaccine. This clone was seen a single time. The antigen remains undetermined. Study results and limitations: Baseline seropositives among AZD1222 recipients totaled only 5 to 7. Spike-wide coverage was observed for vaccine-associated CD4 TCRs, with dominant responses at 160-218 and 743-854.

Here immunoSEQ multiplex PCR was the method, and the copy in TCRdb shows in-frame clones only, minus some. The profile shows fewer than 200,000 clones, approximately 90% of them singletons. V was cut by 1 base and J by 8 bases, with 12 bases left in between. Germline V lookup: CDR1 SGDLS, CDR2 YYNGEE. The CDR3 covers 14 residues. The V call is TRBV9, the J call TRBJ1-4; possibly TRBD1 for D (5 bases). Sequences were derived from peripheral blood, sampled 28 days after the second AZD1222 dose. The clonotype originates from an adult who received the AZD1222 COVID-19 vaccine. CDR3 residues: CASSVQPGREKLFF. CDR3 sequence (DNA): TGTGCCAGCAGCGTACAACCGGGGCGGGAAAAACTGTTTTTT.